This T cell receptor beta chain was identified during a study of blood T cell repertoires in COVID-19 (dated by TCRdb to between 2020 and 2021). About the study as a whole: Samples covering the acute and convalescent phases of COVID-19 were provided by collaborators in the United States, Italy and Spain. The material from the prospective study consisted of cDNA or gDNA derived from T cells, B-cell-depleted T cells, or PBMCs. The dataset comprised deeply sampled blood TCRbeta repertoires from subjects exposed to, actively infected with, or recovered from COVID-19. The repertoires were released in a freely available public database meant as a resource for research on the immune response to SARS-CoV-2. The samples were drawn from two sources: the first 160 participants of the ongoing ImmuneRACE study, and over 1,000 subjects contributed by 6 global collaborators. Sample metadata almost always included a de-identified subject ID, COVID-19 status, age in years and sex. HLA class I and class II types, where available, came from metadata supplied by the sample provider rather than from assay-based typing.

Turning to this clone: The target of this receptor is not known. Base qualities were left out, and no much larger clone turns up one base away.

Overall results and qualifications from the work: Clinical and demographic metadata were provided uncurated, with the amount varying by source and participant.

Reading from cysteine to phenylalanine, the CDR3 counts 12 amino acids. Only the CDR3 region is kept as DNA, spanning 36 bases read in frame from base 1. After removal of 8 bases from V and 6 bases from J, the junction retains 5 bases not matched to a gene. CDR1 and CDR2, looked up from the germline V gene (reference sequence), are LNHDA and SQIVND. TCRbeta CDR3 regions were amplified from genomic DNA using the immunoSEQ Assay, a bias-controlled multiplex PCR. In the original analysis: The number of nucleated cells in each sample was estimated by amplification of reference gene primers within the assay. Sequence reads were collapsed and filtered to measure the absolute abundance of every unique TCRbeta CDR3 rearrangement. Productive Simpson clonality was computed per sample as the square root of Simpson's diversity index over productive rearrangements. TCRdb provides this immuneACCESS table in a form limited to in-frame rearrangements. Some clones are lacking; in checked studies, under half of them reflect an unresolved V gene, and why the rest are absent is not known. V, J and clone size reflect that table, while D and trimming were determined from the DNA. This sample has about 140,000 clones in its table, and more than 70% of those were observed once. The ten largest clones add up to approximately 5% of the sample.

Participants in the prospective study were aged about 18 to 95 years, lived in 20 to 30 United States geographic areas, and enrolled through a virtual design. To assign participants to cohorts, the prospective study relied on clinical history that participants themselves reported in a screening survey and a study questionnaire. Mobile phlebotomists in the prospective study collected whole blood, serum and a nasopharyngeal or oropharyngeal swab from every participant. Over an approximately two-month period, participants in the prospective study had the option of providing additional blood draws and questionnaires. Prospective study blood samples were shipped either frozen or at room temperature before DNA extraction.

The V gene is TRBV19 and the J gene is TRBJ2-7; TRBD1 agrees with 9 junctional bases. This TCR derives from a man aged 35-49 years with acute COVID-19. Input material: PBMCs or T cells enriched from blood (not recorded which). The CDR3 reads as follows: CASSTGGIEQYF. The sequence in DNA is TGTGCCAGTTCGACAGGGGGAATCGAGCAGTACTTC.